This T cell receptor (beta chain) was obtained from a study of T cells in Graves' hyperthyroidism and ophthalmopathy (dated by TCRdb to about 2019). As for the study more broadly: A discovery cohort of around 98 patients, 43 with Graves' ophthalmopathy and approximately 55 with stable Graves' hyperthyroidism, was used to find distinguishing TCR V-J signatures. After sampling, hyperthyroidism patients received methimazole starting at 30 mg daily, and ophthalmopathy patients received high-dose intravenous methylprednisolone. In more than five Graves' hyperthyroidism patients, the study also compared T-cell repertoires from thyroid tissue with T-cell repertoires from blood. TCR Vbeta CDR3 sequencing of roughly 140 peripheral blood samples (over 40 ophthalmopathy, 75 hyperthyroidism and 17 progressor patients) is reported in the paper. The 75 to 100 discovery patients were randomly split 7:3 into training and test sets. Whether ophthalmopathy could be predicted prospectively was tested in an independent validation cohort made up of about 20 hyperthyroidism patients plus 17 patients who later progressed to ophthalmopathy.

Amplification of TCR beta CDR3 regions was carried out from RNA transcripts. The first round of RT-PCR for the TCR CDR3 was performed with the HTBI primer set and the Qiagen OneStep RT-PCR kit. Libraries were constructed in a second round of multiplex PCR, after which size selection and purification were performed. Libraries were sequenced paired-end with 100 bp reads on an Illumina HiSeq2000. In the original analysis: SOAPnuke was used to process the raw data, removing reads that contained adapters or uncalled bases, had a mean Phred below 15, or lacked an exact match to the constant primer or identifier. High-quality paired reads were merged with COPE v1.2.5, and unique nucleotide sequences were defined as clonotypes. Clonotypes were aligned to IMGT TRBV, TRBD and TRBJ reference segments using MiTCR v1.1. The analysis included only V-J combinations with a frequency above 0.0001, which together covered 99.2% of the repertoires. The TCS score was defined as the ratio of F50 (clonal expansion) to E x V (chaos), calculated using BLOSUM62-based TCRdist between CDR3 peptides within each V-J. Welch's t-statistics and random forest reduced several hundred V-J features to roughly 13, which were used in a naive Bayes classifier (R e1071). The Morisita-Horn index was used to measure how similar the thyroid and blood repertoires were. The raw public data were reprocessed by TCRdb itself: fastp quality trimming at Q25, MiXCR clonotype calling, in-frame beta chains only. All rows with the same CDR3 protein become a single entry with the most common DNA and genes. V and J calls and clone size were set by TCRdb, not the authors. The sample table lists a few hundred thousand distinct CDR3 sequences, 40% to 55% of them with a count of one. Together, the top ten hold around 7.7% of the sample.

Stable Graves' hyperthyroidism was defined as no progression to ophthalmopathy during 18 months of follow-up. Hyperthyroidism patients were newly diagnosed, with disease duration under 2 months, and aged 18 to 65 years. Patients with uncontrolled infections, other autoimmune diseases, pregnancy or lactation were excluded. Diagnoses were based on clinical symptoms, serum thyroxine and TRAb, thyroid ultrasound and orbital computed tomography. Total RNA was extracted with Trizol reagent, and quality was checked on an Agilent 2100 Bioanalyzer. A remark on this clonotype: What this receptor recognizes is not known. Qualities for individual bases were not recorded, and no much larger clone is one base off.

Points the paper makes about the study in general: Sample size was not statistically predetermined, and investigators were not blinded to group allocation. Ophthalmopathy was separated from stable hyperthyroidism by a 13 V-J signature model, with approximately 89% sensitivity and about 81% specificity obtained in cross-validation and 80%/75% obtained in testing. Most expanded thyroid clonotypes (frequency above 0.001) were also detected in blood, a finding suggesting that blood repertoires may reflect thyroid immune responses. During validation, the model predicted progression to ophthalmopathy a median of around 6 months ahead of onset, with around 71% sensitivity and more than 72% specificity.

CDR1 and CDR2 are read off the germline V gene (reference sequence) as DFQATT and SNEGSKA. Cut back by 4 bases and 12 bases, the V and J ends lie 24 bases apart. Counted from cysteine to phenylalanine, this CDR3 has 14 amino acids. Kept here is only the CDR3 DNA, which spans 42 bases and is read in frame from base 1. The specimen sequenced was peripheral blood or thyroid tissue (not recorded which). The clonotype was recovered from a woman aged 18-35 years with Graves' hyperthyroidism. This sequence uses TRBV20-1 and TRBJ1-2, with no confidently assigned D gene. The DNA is TGCAGTGCTAAGTCGTTAACTAGCGGGGTGGGCAACACCTTC. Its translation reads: CSAKSLTSGVGNTF.